One sample yielded the 14 T cell receptor beta chains listed below, sequenced in a study of beta chain features in type 1 diabetes. No antigen is known for these receptors. The whole isolated RNA underwent reverse transcription, so sequencing captured expressed TCRB transcripts. The table came from immunoSEQ multiplex PCR; TCRdb's copy has only in-frame clones and leaves some out. The data contain fewer than 300,000 clones, under 13% of them singletons. General study results and limits: TCRB CDR3 length was moderately but significantly reduced in all four CD4+ subsets of Type 1 diabetes patients.

Sequenced input: naive CD4+ T cells from blood. Receptor source: a man aged 25-40 years with type 1 diabetes.

The chain uses TRBV4-2 and TRBJ1-1, with a tentative D call TRBD1 (5 bases). The CDR3 covers 16 residues. V lost 4 bases and J 0 bases, leaving 15 bases between the germline ends. Germline-derived CDR1 and CDR2 are LGHNA and YNFKEQ. For the CDR3, the DNA is TGTGCCAGCAGCCTCGACTTTAGACAGATGAACACTGAAGCTTTCTTT. Protein: CASSLDFRQMNTEAFF.

The gene calls are TRBV27 and TRBJ1-6; D not certain. This CDR3 comprises 12 residues. Trimming pared 5 bases from V and 3 bases from J, leaving 2 bases between. The germline V gene has CDR1 MNHEY and CDR2 SMNVEV (reference sequence). The CDR3 DNA follows: TGTGCCAGCAGTCTCTATAATTCACCCCTCCACTTT. Translated: CASSLYNSPLHF.

The CDR3 coding sequence is TGTGCCAGCAGCTTAGGACTAGTGAGCGGGGGACCCTACAATGAGCAGTTCTTC. It encodes CASSLGLVSGGPYNEQFF. The V gene is TRBV7-9, the J gene TRBJ2-1; TRBD2 matches 8 bases. CDR3 size: 18 residues. Germline-derived CDR1 and CDR2 are SEHNR and FQNEAQ (reference sequence). The junction had 10 bases not matched to a gene; V was cut back by 1 base and J by 2 bases. The full variable domain, in which reference TRBV7-9 and TRBJ2-1 provide the parts outside the CDR3, is DTGVSQNPRHKITKRGQNVTFRCDPISEHNRLYWYRQTLGQGPEFLTYFQNEAQLEKSRLLSDRFSAERPKGSFSTLEIQRTEQGDSAMYLCASSLGLVSGGPYNEQFFGPGTRLTVL.

The gene calls are TRBV5-4 and TRBJ1-1; D uncertain. Trimming shortened V by 0 bases and J by 8 bases, and 8 bases separated the two germline ends. Per the germline V gene, CDR1 is SGHNT and CDR2 is YYREEE (reference sequence). The CDR3 has 12 residues. CDR3 amino acids: CASSLVAGEAFF. Here the CDR3 DNA reads TGTGCCAGCAGCTTGGTTGCGGGGGAAGCTTTCTTT.

This clone was picked up a small number of times. The chain uses TRBV4-2 and TRBJ2-5; 11 bases line up with TRBD1. The CDR3 is 16 amino acids. With V trimmed by 4 bases and J by 5 bases, 9 bases remained unmatched. Germline CDR1 LGHNA, CDR2 YNFKEQ. As DNA, the CDR3 is TGTGCCAGCAGCCCTCGGACAGGGGGCGCGGGGGAGACCCAGTACTTC. As protein: CASSPRTGGAGETQYF.

This clone has only a few counts. The gene calls are TRBV4-3 and TRBJ2-3; D may be TRBD1 (5 bases). V dropped 1 base and J dropped 2 bases, with 16 bases sitting between them. This CDR3 contains 17 residues. Germline CDR1 reads LGHNA; CDR2 reads YSLEER. DNA for the CDR3: TGCGCCAGCAGCCAAGGCCATTTAGGGGAAGCCACAGATACGCAGTATTTT. Amino acids: CASSQGHLGEATDTQYF.

This clone was seen only a few times. V and J are TRBV9 and TRBJ2-3; D is perhaps TRBD2 (6 bases). V lost 1 base and J lost 6, with 12 bases in between. The CDR3 loop spans 14 amino acids. Germline lookup yields CDR1 SGDLS and CDR2 YYNGEE. CDR3 sequence (DNA): TGTGCCAGCAGCGTAACGTTCCGGGGGGATACGCAGTATTTT. Translation: CASSVTFRGDTQYF.

This sequence joins TRBV2 and TRBJ1-2, with TRBD1 matching over 8 bases. With V trimmed by 4 bases and J by 5 bases, 6 bases remained unmatched. The CDR3 totals 14 residues. The germline CDR1 and CDR2 sequences are SNHLY and FYNNEI. CDR3: CASSATGGYYGYTF. Written as DNA, the CDR3 is TGTGCCAGCAGTGCAACAGGGGGTTATTATGGCTACACCTTC.

The rearrangement links TRBV4-3 to TRBJ1-3; D is possibly TRBD1 (5 bases). V was clipped by 0 bases and J by 5 bases, with 8 bases between them. This CDR3 is built from 14 residues. From germline, CDR1 is LGHNA and CDR2 YSLEER. DNA for the CDR3: TGCGCCAGCAGCCAAGAGGGGGGTAGAAACACCATATATTTT. As protein: CASSQEGGRNTIYF.

This clone came up a few times. This chain connects TRBV29-1 to TRBJ2-3, with unresolved D. V lost 4 bases, J lost 0 bases, and 8 bases lay in between. Germline values: CDR1 SQVTM, CDR2 ANQGSEA. CDR3 length: 13 amino acids. The CDR3 region has the DNA TGCAGCGTTGGGGCAGGAAGCACAGATACGCAGTATTTT. Translation: CSVGAGSTDTQYF.

The chain carries TRBV4-3 and TRBJ1-5; D is possibly TRBD1 (6 bases). V lost 1 base and J 6 bases, leaving 16 bases between the germline ends. The CDR3 spans 16 residues. Germline V gives CDR1 LGHNA, CDR2 YSLEER. The CDR3 bases are TGCGCCAGCAGCCAAGTGTGGGCAGGGGCTAGTCAGCCCCAGCATTTT. It codes for CASSQVWAGASQPQHF.

The V and J genes are TRBV5-4 and TRBJ2-1, with 10 positions matching TRBD2. Germline lookup yields CDR1 SGHNT and CDR2 YYREEE (reference sequence). The ends lost 3 bases at V and 3 bases at J; junction bases unmatched: 6. CDR3 length: 16 amino acids. CDR3 loop: CASSSLAGGYYNEQFF. In nucleotides, the CDR3 is TGTGCCAGCAGCTCTTTAGCGGGGGGATACTACAATGAGCAGTTCTTC.

This rearrangement joins TRBV27 to TRBJ1-6, with D maybe TRBD1 (6 bases). Germline values: CDR1 MNHEY, CDR2 SMNVEV (reference sequence). The CDR3 has 11 amino acids. The ends were cut back, 8 bases at V and 12 bases at J, with 11 bases in the middle. The CDR3 here is CASGQGGPLHF. Written as DNA, the CDR3 is TGTGCCAGCGGTCAAGGGGGACCCCTCCACTTT.

DNA of the CDR3: TGCGCCAGCAGCCAAGAGGAGGCTAGCGGGGGAGCAGATACGCAGTATTTT. As protein: CASSQEEASGGADTQYF. The chain has TRBV4-1 and TRBJ2-3, with TRBD2 matching 10 bases. The CDR3 covers 17 residues. J was trimmed by 4 bases and V by 0 bases; bases with no gene match: 7. The germline V gene has CDR1 MGHRA and CDR2 YSYEKL.